A single sample is the source of the 2 T cell receptor beta chains below, sequenced in a study of CD8 T cells in Susac syndrome. RNA was extracted with the RNeasy kit, and a quantity of roughly 0.45 to 1 ug was reverse transcribed using random hexamers. TCRdb itself ran the immunoSEQ multiplex PCR reads through MiXCR, one entry per CDR3 protein. The sample holds around 200,000 distinct CDR3 sequences, about 94% seen once. The sample taken for sequencing was CD4+ T cells from PBMCs. The receptors stem from a human donor with Susac syndrome.

The genes are TRBV6-5 and TRBJ2-7, with D maybe TRBD1 (6 bases). The CDR3 has 15 amino acids. V lost 4 bases, J lost 4 bases, and 17 bases lay in between. CDR1 MNHEY and CDR2 SVGAGI come from the germline V gene. The CDR3 reads CASSSTEGGRYEQYF. CDR3 in DNA: TGTGCCAGCAGTTCCACAGAAGGGGGAAGGTACGAGCAGTACTTC.

The J gene is TRBJ2-7, the V gene TRBV2; D remains ambiguous. The CDR3 has 13 residues. Germline V CDR1 and CDR2: SNHLY, FYNNEI. V gave up 4 bases and J gave up 3 bases, with 10 bases separating them. This CDR3 is CASSGRDGYEQYF. CDR3 coding DNA: TGTGCCAGCAGTGGACGAGACGGCTACGAGCAGTACTTC. The full variable domain, with the rest looked up from reference TRBV2 and TRBJ2-7, is EPEVTQTPSHQVTQMGQEVILRCVPISNHLYFYWYRQILGQKVEFLVSFYNNEISEKSEIFDDQFSVERPDGSNFTLKIRSTKLEDSAMYFCASSGRDGYEQYFGPGTRLTVT.